This T cell receptor beta chain was sequenced for a study of cytomegalovirus exposure and HLA in healthy donors. The study ran its PCR with 60 Vbeta and 13 Jbeta primers. Clones were read by immunoSEQ multiplex PCR, and TCRdb kept only the in-frame ones, dropping some. Of around 190,000 clones listed, around 75% are singletons. Overall study findings and caveats: The study labeled fewer than 200 TCR beta chains cytomegalovirus-associated. V- and J-gene trimming in TCR beta was tied to a missense DCLRE1C variant by an analysis performed later.

A word on this clone: What it recognizes is unknown.

Whereas donors were nominally healthy upon sampling, unrecorded immune exposures were probable. Trimming cost V 8 bases and J 5 bases; bases outside gene matches: 1. Per the germline V gene, CDR1 is MNHEY and CDR2 is SMNVEV (reference sequence). This CDR3 region has 14 residues. The sample comprised PBMCs. The sequence came from a woman in her twenties or thirties in good health and CMV-seropositive. The genes are TRBV27 and TRBJ2-2, with 14 bases aligning to TRBD2. CDR3 coding DNA: TGTGCCAGCCGACTAGCGGGGGGGACCGGGGAGCTGTTTTTT. Protein product: CASRLAGGTGELFF.